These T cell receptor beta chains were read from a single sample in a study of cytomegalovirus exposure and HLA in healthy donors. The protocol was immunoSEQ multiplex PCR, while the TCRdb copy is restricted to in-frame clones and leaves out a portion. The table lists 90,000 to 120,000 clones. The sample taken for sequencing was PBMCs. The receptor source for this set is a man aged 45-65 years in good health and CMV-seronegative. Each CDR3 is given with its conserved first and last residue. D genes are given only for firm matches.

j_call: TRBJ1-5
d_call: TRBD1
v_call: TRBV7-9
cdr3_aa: CASSLGAQGVPLNQPQHF
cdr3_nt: TGTGCCAGCAGCTTAGGGGCCCAGGGGGTCCCCTTAAATCAGCCCCAGCATTTT

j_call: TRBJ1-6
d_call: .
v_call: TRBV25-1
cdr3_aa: CASSEWGDGSPLHF
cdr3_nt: TGTGCCAGCAGTGAATGGGGAGATGGTTCACCCCTCCACTTT

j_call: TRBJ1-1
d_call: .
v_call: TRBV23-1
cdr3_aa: CASSLQTARNTEAFF
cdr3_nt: TGCGCCAGCAGTCTCCAGACAGCAAGGAACACTGAAGCTTTCTTT

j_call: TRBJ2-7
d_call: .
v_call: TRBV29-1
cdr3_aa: CSVELAGDEQYF
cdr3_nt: TGCAGCGTTGAGTTGGCCGGGGACGAGCAGTACTTC

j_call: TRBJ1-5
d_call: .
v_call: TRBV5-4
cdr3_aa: CASSLQGSNQPQHF
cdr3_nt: TGTGCCAGCAGCTTGCAGGGGAGCAATCAGCCCCAGCATTTT

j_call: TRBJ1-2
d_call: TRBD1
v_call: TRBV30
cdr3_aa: CAGTGNGYTF
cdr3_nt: TGTGCTGGGACAGGGAACGGCTACACCTTC

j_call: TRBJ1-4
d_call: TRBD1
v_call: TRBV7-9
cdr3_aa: CASSEQGRYEKLFF
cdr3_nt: TGTGCCAGCAGCGAACAGGGGAGATATGAAAAACTGTTTTTT

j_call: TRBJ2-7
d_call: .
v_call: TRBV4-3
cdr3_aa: CASSQEFPPGNYEQYF
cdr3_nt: TGCGCCAGCAGCCAAGAGTTTCCCCCAGGGAACTACGAGCAGTACTTC

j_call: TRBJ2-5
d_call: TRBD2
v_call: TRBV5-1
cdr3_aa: CASSGGTSGSETQYF
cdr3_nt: TGCGCCAGCAGCGGGGGGACTAGCGGGTCAGAGACCCAGTACTTC

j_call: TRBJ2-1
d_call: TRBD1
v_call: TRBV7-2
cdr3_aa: CASSLGQGSYNEQFF
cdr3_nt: TGTGCCAGCAGCCTCGGACAGGGCTCCTACAATGAGCAGTTCTTC

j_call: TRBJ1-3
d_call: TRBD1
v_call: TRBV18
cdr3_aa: CASSPPYGQGGSSGNTIYF
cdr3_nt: TGTGCCAGCTCACCACCTTACGGACAGGGGGGAAGCTCTGGAAACACCATATATTTT

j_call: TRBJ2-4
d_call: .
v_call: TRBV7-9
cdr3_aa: CASSSYSRGLNIQYF
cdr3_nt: TGTGCCAGCAGCTCCTACTCACGGGGTCTAAACATTCAGTACTTC

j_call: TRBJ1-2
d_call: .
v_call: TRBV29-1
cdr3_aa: CSVNIGAREDYGYTF
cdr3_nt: TGCAGCGTCAACATAGGGGCCAGAGAGGACTATGGCTACACCTTC

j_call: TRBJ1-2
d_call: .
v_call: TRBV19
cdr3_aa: CASSIAGSGYTF
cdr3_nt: TGTGCCAGTAGTATAGCGGGGAGCGGCTACACCTTC

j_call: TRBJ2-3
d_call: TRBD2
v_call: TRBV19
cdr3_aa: CASSDRGLAATDTQYF
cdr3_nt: TGTGCCAGTAGTGACCGGGGACTAGCGGCCACAGATACGCAGTATTTT

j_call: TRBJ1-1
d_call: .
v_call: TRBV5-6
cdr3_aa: CASSRRGRVNTEAFF
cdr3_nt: TGTGCCAGCAGCCGACGGGGAAGAGTGAACACTGAAGCTTTCTTT

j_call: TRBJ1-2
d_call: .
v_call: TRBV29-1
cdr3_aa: CSDSEQGYGYTF
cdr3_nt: TGCAGCGATTCGGAACAGGGCTATGGCTACACCTTC

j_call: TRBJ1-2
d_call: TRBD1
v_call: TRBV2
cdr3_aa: CAPGDRRPSNYGYTF
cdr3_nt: TGTGCCCCGGGGGACAGGCGCCCCAGTAACTATGGCTACACCTTC